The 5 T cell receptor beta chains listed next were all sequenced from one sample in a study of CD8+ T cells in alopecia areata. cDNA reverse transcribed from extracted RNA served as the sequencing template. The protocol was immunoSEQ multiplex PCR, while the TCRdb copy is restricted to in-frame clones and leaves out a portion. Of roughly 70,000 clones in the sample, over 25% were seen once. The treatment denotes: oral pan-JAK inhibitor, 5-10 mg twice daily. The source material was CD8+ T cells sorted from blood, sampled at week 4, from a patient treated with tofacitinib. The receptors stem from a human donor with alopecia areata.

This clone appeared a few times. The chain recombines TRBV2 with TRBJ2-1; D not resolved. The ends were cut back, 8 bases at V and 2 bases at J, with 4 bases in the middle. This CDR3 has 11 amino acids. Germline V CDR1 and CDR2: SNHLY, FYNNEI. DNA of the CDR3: TGTGCCAGCTTTACCTACAATGAGCAGTTCTTC. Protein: CASFTYNEQFF.

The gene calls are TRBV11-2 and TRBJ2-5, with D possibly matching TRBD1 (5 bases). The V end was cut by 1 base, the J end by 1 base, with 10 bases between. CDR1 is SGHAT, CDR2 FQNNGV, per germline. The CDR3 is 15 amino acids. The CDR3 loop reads CASSLVRQPQETQYF. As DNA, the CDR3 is TGTGCCAGCAGCTTAGTGCGACAGCCCCAAGAGACCCAGTACTTC.

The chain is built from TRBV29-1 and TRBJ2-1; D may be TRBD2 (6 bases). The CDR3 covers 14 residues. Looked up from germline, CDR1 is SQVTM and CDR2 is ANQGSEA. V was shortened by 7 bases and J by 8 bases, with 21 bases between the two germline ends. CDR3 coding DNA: TGCAGCGGACCTCCGGGGGTAAGGAACGATGAGCAGTTCTTC. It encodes CSGPPGVRNDEQFF.

The DNA of the CDR3 is TGTGCCAGCACCTGGGACAGGGGGTACACCGGGGAGCTGTTTTTT. Protein product: CASTWDRGYTGELFF. The chain carries TRBV6-5 and TRBJ2-2; 11 nucleotides match TRBD1. Trimming at V came to 7 bases and at J to 3 bases, leaving 4 bases not matched to a gene. Germline V gene sequence: CDR1 MNHEY, CDR2 SVGAGI. The CDR3 has 15 amino acids.

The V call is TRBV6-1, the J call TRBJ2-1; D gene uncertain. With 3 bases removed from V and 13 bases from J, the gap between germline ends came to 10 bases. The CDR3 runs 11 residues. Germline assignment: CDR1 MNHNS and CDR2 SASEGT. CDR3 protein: CASSEAVKQFF. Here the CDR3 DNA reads TGTGCCAGCAGTGAGGCAGTGAAACAGTTCTTC.